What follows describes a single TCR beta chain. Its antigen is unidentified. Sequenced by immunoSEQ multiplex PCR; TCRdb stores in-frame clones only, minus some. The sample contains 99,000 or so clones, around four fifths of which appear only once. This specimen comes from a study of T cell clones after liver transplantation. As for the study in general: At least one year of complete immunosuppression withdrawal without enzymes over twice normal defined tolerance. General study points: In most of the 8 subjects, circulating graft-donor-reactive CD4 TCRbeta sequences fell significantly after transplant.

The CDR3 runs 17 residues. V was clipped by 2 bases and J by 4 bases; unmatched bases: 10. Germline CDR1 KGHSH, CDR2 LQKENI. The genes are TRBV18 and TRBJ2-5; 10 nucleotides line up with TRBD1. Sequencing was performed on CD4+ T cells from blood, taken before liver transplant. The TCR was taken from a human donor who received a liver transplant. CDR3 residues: CASSPEWGQGTVETQYF. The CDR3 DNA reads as TGTGCCAGCTCACCAGAATGGGGACAGGGGACGGTAGAGACCCAGTACTTC. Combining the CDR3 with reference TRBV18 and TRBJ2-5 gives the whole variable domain NAGVMQNPRHLVRRRGQEARLRCSPMKGHSHVYWYRQLPEEGLKFMVYLQKENIIDESGMPKERFSAEFPKEGPSILRIQQVVRGDSAAYFCASSPEWGQGTVETQYFGPGTRLLVL.